The TCR beta chain under discussion was sequenced for a study of T cell changes during pregnancy in multiple sclerosis. The CDR3 is 16 residues long. V gave up 0 bases and J gave up 3 bases, with 12 bases separating them. Germline CDR1 is SGHNT and CDR2 is YYREEE (reference sequence). This table comes from immunoSEQ multiplex PCR, and its TCRdb copy is limited to in-frame clones, with some not included. The profile shows under 70,000 clones, roughly 91% of them singletons. This specimen consisted of CD4+ T cells from peripheral blood mononuclear cells, obtained after pregnancy. This sequence joins TRBV5-4 and TRBJ2-2; D is perhaps TRBD1 (6 bases). This receptor was taken from a female donor with multiple sclerosis, enrolled in a pregnancy study. DNA for the CDR3: TGTGCCAGCAGCTTGGATCCGACAGGATACACCGGGGAGCTGTTTTTT. Encoded protein: CASSLDPTGYTGELFF.